Listed here are 24 T cell receptor beta chains from one sample, sequenced in a study of identical twins. MiXCR was run by TCRdb on the 5' RACE reads, yielding one entry per CDR3 protein. The data show about 190,000 distinct CDR3 sequences, with roughly 15% seen just once and over 35% held by the top ten. A further study also used this sample, focusing on T cells expressing NK-cell markers.

Input material: CD8+ T cells sorted from blood. The receptor set was obtained from a woman under 30 in good health.

This clonotype was seen only a few times. V is TRBV7-8 and J is TRBJ2-2; 8 bases are a match to TRBD2. Germline V CDR1 and CDR2: SGHVS, FQNEAQ. This CDR3 has 17 residues. The J segment lost 0 bases and the V segment lost 4 bases, leaving 7 bases of the junction unmatched. CDR3 bases: TGTGCCAGCAGCTCGCCCCCCGGGGGGGCGAACACCGGGGAGCTGTTTTTT. Its protein product is CASSSPPGGANTGELFF. Combining the CDR3 with reference TRBV7-8 and TRBJ2-2 gives the whole variable domain GAGVSQSPRYKVAKRGQDVALRCDPISGHVSLFWYQQALGQGPEFLTYFQNEAQLDKSGLPSDRFFAERPEGSVSTLKIQRTQQEDSAVYLCASSSPPGGANTGELFFGEGSRLTVL.

This clonotype was seen more than once but under ten times. V is TRBV24-1 and J is TRBJ1-1, with D perhaps matching TRBD1 (6 bases). CDR3 size: 13 residues. With 8 bases removed from V and 11 bases from J, the gap between germline ends came to 20 bases. Germline V gene sequence: CDR1 KGHDR, CDR2 SFDVKD. CDR3 DNA: TGTGCCACCACTCTGGCGGACAGCCGATCTGCTTTCTTT. Residues: CATTLADSRSAFF.

The chain links TRBV30 to TRBJ2-3; D is possibly TRBD1 or TRBD2 (5 bases each). Germline V gene lookup returns CDR1 GTSNPN and CDR2 SVGIG (reference sequence). Trimming left V 0 bases short and J 6 bases short, with 13 bases between. The CDR3 has 14 residues. The CDR3 loop reads CAWSVRGARDTQYF. The CDR3 coding sequence is TGTGCCTGGAGTGTACGAGGGGCCCGGGATACGCAGTATTTT.

This chain uses TRBV11-3 with TRBJ2-2; a weak D match, TRBD2 (6 bases). CDR1 and CDR2 from the germline V gene are SGHNT and YENEEA. Between the trimmed V and J ends, which lost 1 base and 7 bases, there was a span of 13 bases. This CDR3 contains 15 residues. The CDR3 is CASSLARGSHGELFF. CDR3 nucleotides: TGTGCCAGCAGCTTAGCCCGGGGGTCCCACGGGGAGCTGTTTTTT.

The rearrangement joins TRBV29-1 to TRBJ2-7; D is possibly TRBD2 (5 bases). The V and J ends lost 5 bases and 4 bases respectively, with 15 bases between them. Per the germline V gene, CDR1 is SQVTM and CDR2 is ANQGSEA. The CDR3 is 13 residues long. DNA for the CDR3: TGCAGCGTTCAGGACGGGAAAGTTTACGAGCAGTACTTC. This sequence encodes CSVQDGKVYEQYF.

This sequence joins TRBV6-2 or TRBV6-3 and TRBJ2-4, with a weak D call TRBD2 (7 bases). This CDR3 contains 17 residues. The germline gives CDR1 MNHEY, CDR2 SVGEGT. Trimming shortened V by 4 bases and J by 0 bases, and 16 bases separated the two germline ends. The CDR3, as DNA: TGTGCCAGCAGTTGGGGAGGGACAACTCTAGCCAAAAACATTCAGTACTTC. It codes for CASSWGGTTLAKNIQYF.

Note on this clonotype: One base away lies a much larger clone, so this may be a sequencing read error. The genes are TRBV29-1 and TRBJ1-1, with unresolved D. The CDR3 length is 14 residues. Germline loops: CDR1 SQVTM, CDR2 ANQGSEA. Trimming shortened V by 4 bases and J by 5 bases, and 17 bases separated the two germline ends. Written as DNA, the CDR3 is TGCAGCGTTGGCGCTCCTCCTTTTCTGACTGAAGCTTTCTTT. It codes for CSVGAPPFLTEAFF.

Only a few counts were recorded for this clonotype. This chain links TRBV4-3 with TRBJ2-7; 12 bases map to TRBD2. Looked up from germline, CDR1 is LGHNA and CDR2 is YSLEER. V shed 5 bases and J 7 bases; nucleotides not matched to a gene: 6. The CDR3 has 14 residues. The DNA of the CDR3 is TGCGCCAGCAGCAAGACTAGCGGGAGTTCGGAGCAGTACTTC. Its protein product is CASSKTSGSSEQYF.

The rearrangement joins TRBV3-1 to TRBJ1-1; no clear D. The V gene's germline CDR1 is LGHDT and CDR2 YNNKEL (reference sequence). CDR3 length equals 13 residues. V lost 10 bases and J lost 0, with 12 bases in between. The CDR3 region has the DNA TGTGCCACCGGAGACGTCTTGAACACTGAAGCTTTCTTT. Protein sequence: CATGDVLNTEAFF.

This rearrangement joins TRBV11-2 to TRBJ2-3; no clear D gene. The germline V gene encodes CDR1 SGHAT and CDR2 FQNNGV. V was pared by 6 bases and J by 2 bases, with 15 bases between. The length of the CDR3 is 15 residues. The CDR3 region has the DNA TGTGCCAGCAGTCCGACCCGAACCCTCACAGATACGCAGTATTTT. It is translated as CASSPTRTLTDTQYF. Full variable domain (remainder filled in from reference TRBV11-2 and TRBJ2-3): EAGVAQSPRYKIIEKRQSVAFWCNPISGHATLYWYQQILGQGPKLLIQFQNNGVVDDSQLPKDRFSAERLKGVDSTLKIQPAKLEDSAVYLCASSPTRTLTDTQYFGPGTRLTVL.

This chain uses TRBV7-9 with TRBJ2-1; 10 positions match TRBD2. After removal of 6 bases from V and 6 bases from J, the junction contained 5 bases not matched to a gene. The germline gives CDR1 SEHNR, CDR2 FQNEAQ (reference sequence). The CDR3 contains 14 residues. CDR3 nucleotide sequence: TGTGCCAGCAGAGAAGCGGGGGGGCCCAATGAGCAGTTCTTC. Its translation is CASREAGGPNEQFF.

In this sample, this clonotype turned up a few times. The chain carries TRBV5-6 and TRBJ2-1; tentative D call: TRBD2 (5 bases). The CDR3 extends over 14 amino acids. Looked up from germline, CDR1 is SGHDT and CDR2 is YYEEEE. With 3 bases removed from V and 6 bases from J, the gap between germline ends came to 13 bases. The CDR3 DNA reads as TGTGCCAGCAGCTCGGGGAACTATGGCAATGAGCAGTTCTTC. Its translation is CASSSGNYGNEQFF.

The chain is built from TRBV9 and TRBJ2-5; tentative D call: TRBD1 (5 bases). Trimming left V 5 bases short and J 2 bases short, with 10 bases between. Germline assignment: CDR1 SGDLS and CDR2 YYNGEE. The CDR3 length is 13 residues. As DNA, the CDR3 is TGTGCCAGCAGGGACACGGATCAAGAGACCCAGTACTTC. Translating it yields CASRDTDQETQYF.

The V call is TRBV7-9, the J call TRBJ2-7, with a weak D call TRBD2 (5 bases). Germline V gives CDR1 SEHNR, CDR2 FQNEAQ (reference sequence). V was cut by 6 bases and J by 2 bases, with 17 bases left in between. The CDR3 totals 15 residues. CDR3 protein: CASSSGRGITYEQYF. The CDR3 coding sequence is TGTGCCAGCAGTTCCGGACGGGGTATAACCTACGAGCAGTACTTC. The whole variable domain, remainder taken from reference TRBV7-9 and TRBJ2-7, is DTGVSQNPRHKITKRGQNVTFRCDPISEHNRLYWYRQTLGQGPEFLTYFQNEAQLEKSRLLSDRFSAERPKGSFSTLEIQRTEQGDSAMYLCASSSGRGITYEQYFGPGTRLTVT.

This clonotype occurred many times. The V and J genes are TRBV5-6 and TRBJ2-5; the D gene is possibly TRBD1 (5 bases). The V end was cut by 3 bases, the J end by 2 bases, with 20 bases between. This CDR3 comprises 17 residues. CDR1 and CDR2 from the germline V gene are SGHDT and YYEEEE. CDR3 nucleotide sequence: TGTGCCAGCAGCTCCCTCACGGACGGGCAGGGTCAAGAGACCCAGTACTTC. It is translated as CASSSLTDGQGQETQYF.

As DNA, the CDR3 is TGTGCCAGCAGCCCGGACCGGGACCCACACTACGAGCAGTACTTC. Protein sequence: CASSPDRDPHYEQYF. The chain joins TRBV14 to TRBJ2-7; D assignment may be TRBD1 or TRBD2 (5 bases each). V lost 4 bases, J lost 3 bases, and 16 bases lay in between. CDR1 and CDR2 (germline): SGHDN, FVKESK. CDR3 size: 15 residues.

This clonotype was observed a few times. V is TRBV27 and J is TRBJ2-6, with D possibly being TRBD1 (6 bases). Trimming cost V 4 bases and J 0 bases, with 10 bases left between them. The CDR3 has 16 amino acids. The germline V gene encodes CDR1 MNHEY and CDR2 SMNVEV (reference sequence). The chain's CDR3 is CASSWTDYSGANVLTF. The DNA of the CDR3 is TGTGCCAGCAGTTGGACAGACTACTCTGGGGCCAACGTCCTGACTTTC. The entire variable domain, with the rest obtained from reference TRBV27 and TRBJ2-6, is as follows: EAQVTQNPRYLITVTGKKLTVTCSQNMNHEYMSWYRQDPGLGLRQIYYSMNVEVTDKGDVPEGYKVSRKEKRNFPLILESPSPNQTSLYFCASSWTDYSGANVLTFGAGSRLTVL.

This clonotype was seen more than once but under ten times. The CDR3 protein is CASSPPTGARVEQYF. Written as DNA, the CDR3 is TGTGCCAGCAGCCCCCCAACGGGGGCGCGGGTCGAGCAGTACTTC. The chain links TRBV7-9 to TRBJ2-7; D could derive from TRBD1 or TRBD2 (6 bases each). The CDR3 has 15 residues. Germline values: CDR1 SEHNR, CDR2 FQNEAQ (reference sequence). V lost 5 bases and J 6 bases, leaving 20 bases between the germline ends.

The gene calls are TRBV9 and TRBJ2-2, with D hard to call. This CDR3 region has 11 residues. Looked up from germline, CDR1 is SGDLS and CDR2 is YYNGEE. V lost 7 bases and J 6 bases, leaving 7 bases between the germline ends. Here the CDR3 DNA reads TGTGCCAGCCAAACCGCCGGGGAGCTGTTTTTT. Its protein is CASQTAGELFF. The full variable domain, rest sourced from reference TRBV9 and TRBJ2-2, is DSGVTQTPKHLITATGQRVTLRCSPRSGDLSVYWYQQSLDQGLQFLIQYYNGEERAKGNILERFSAQQFPDLHSELNLSSLELGDSALYFCASQTAGELFFGEGSRLTVL.

V is TRBV20-1 and J is TRBJ1-5; weak D call: TRBD1 (5 bases). The germline V gene encodes CDR1 DFQATT and CDR2 SNEGSKA (reference sequence). V was pared by 2 bases and J by 0 bases, with 17 bases between. The CDR3 has 17 residues. CDR3 sequence: CSARRGQAELSNQPQHF. In DNA form, the CDR3 reads TGCAGTGCTAGACGGGGCCAGGCGGAACTTAGCAATCAGCCCCAGCATTTT.

This chain uses TRBV7-9 with TRBJ1-4; D gene ambiguous. The CDR3 extends over 15 amino acids. The germline gives CDR1 SEHNR, CDR2 FQNEAQ (reference sequence). Trimming pared 0 bases from V and 6 bases from J, leaving 11 bases between. CDR3 amino acids: CASSLAPGGDEKLFF. CDR3 DNA: TGTGCCAGCAGCTTAGCGCCGGGCGGTGATGAAAAACTGTTTTTT.

The chain uses TRBV7-9 and TRBJ1-4; D unresolved. Germline CDR1 and CDR2: SEHNR and FQNEAQ (reference sequence). The CDR3 runs 16 residues. Trimming pared 3 bases from V and 3 bases from J, leaving 14 bases between. The CDR3: CASSLPETGSNEKLFF. The CDR3 coding sequence is TGTGCCAGCAGCTTGCCGGAAACCGGGTCTAATGAAAAACTGTTTTTT. Combining the CDR3 with reference TRBV7-9 and TRBJ1-4 gives the whole variable domain DTGVSQNPRHKITKRGQNVTFRCDPISEHNRLYWYRQTLGQGPEFLTYFQNEAQLEKSRLLSDRFSAERPKGSFSTLEIQRTEQGDSAMYLCASSLPETGSNEKLFFGSGTQLSVL.

This CDR3 is CASSYGVNSPLHF. CDR3 nucleotide sequence: TGTGCCAGCAGTTACGGGGTGAATTCACCCCTCCACTTT. The V gene is TRBV6-5, the J gene TRBJ1-6; D not resolved. Germline CDR1 MNHEY, CDR2 SVGAGI. The length of the CDR3 is 13 residues. V was pared by 2 bases and J by 7 bases, with 6 bases between.

This sequence joins TRBV9 and TRBJ2-7, with 7 bases that match TRBD1. CDR1 is SGDLS and CDR2 is YYNGEE in the germline V gene. After removal of 4 bases from V and 5 bases from J, the junction contained 6 bases not matched to a gene. The CDR3 runs 13 residues. CDR3 region: CASSFQDRDEQYF. The CDR3 coding sequence is TGTGCCAGCAGCTTCCAAGACAGGGACGAGCAGTACTTC.